These 9 T cell receptor beta chains share one sample of origin, sequenced in a study of cytomegalovirus exposure and HLA in healthy donors. PCR primers comprised 60 Vbeta and 13 Jbeta primers. Clones were read by immunoSEQ multiplex PCR, and TCRdb kept only the in-frame ones, dropping some. The table records some 130,000 clones, approximately 78% of them present only once. Sequences were obtained from PBMCs. These receptors were collected from a woman between 40 and 50 years old in good health and CMV-seropositive.

This chain joins TRBV11-2 and TRBJ1-2; D is possibly TRBD1 (6 bases). The V end was cut by 1 base, the J end by 3 bases, with 12 bases between. CDR1 and CDR2 from the germline V gene are SGHAT and FQNNGV. The CDR3 contains 15 residues. The CDR3 DNA is TGTGCCAGCAGCTTAGGTCCAGGGGCGCACTATGGCTACACCTTC. Encoded protein: CASSLGPGAHYGYTF.

The V and J genes are TRBV6-1 and TRBJ1-2; TRBD1 agrees at 7 bases. V was clipped by 7 bases and J by 2 bases; unmatched bases: 10. Germline V lookup: CDR1 MNHNS, CDR2 SASEGT. The CDR3 has 15 residues. CDR3 protein: CASIPGQRNNYGYTF. Here the CDR3 DNA reads TGTGCCAGCATACCGGGACAGCGAAACAACTATGGCTACACCTTC.

V gene TRBV15 combines with J gene TRBJ2-2; the D gene is possibly TRBD2 (6 bases). The CDR3 has 15 amino acids. Trimming took 3 bases from V and 7 from J, leaving 15 bases between them. The germline CDR1 and CDR2 sequences are LNHNV and YYDKDF (reference sequence). The CDR3 sequence: CATSRGLTGGGELFF. CDR3 sequence (DNA): TGTGCCACCAGCAGGGGACTCACTGGTGGCGGGGAGCTGTTTTTT.

In its sample, this clone was seen a few times. The chain carries TRBV30 and TRBJ2-3, with 10 bases matching TRBD2. The CDR3 is made up of 14 amino acids. The germline V gene encodes CDR1 GTSNPN and CDR2 SVGIG (reference sequence). V lost 4 bases, J lost 1 base, and 2 bases stayed unmatched. As DNA, the CDR3 is TGTGCCTGGAATCTAGCGGGGGGCACAGATACGCAGTATTTT. Its protein product is CAWNLAGGTDTQYF.

V usage is TRBV19 and J usage is TRBJ2-7, with D uncertain. V shed 5 bases and J shed 5 bases, with 16 bases lying between them. The CDR3 consists of 14 residues. Germline V lookup: CDR1 LNHDA, CDR2 SQIVND (reference sequence). The CDR3 loop is CASSGSTRGNEQYF. DNA of the CDR3: TGTGCCAGTAGTGGTTCGACTCGCGGTAACGAGCAGTACTTC.

This chain joins TRBV6-1 and TRBJ2-7, with D possibly TRBD1 on 6 matching bases. Trimming took 7 bases from V and 8 from J, leaving 15 bases between them. The CDR3 has 12 residues. Germline loops: CDR1 MNHNS, CDR2 SASEGT. CDR3 loop: CASTQHGQQQYF. For the CDR3, the DNA is TGTGCCAGCACCCAACACGGACAGCAGCAGTACTTC.

The rearrangement uses TRBV27 and TRBJ2-3; TRBD2 is a possible D gene (6 bases). The CDR3 is 14 residues long. The V and J ends lost 4 bases and 4 bases respectively, with 12 bases between them. From germline, CDR1 is MNHEY and CDR2 SMNVEV (reference sequence). In DNA form, the CDR3 reads TGTGCCAGCAGTTCTAGCGCGGGCGCAGATACGCAGTATTTT. Translated: CASSSSAGADTQYF.

A few counts support this clone. The chain employs TRBV5-8 and TRBJ2-1, with 8 nucleotides matching TRBD2. This CDR3 comprises 14 residues. The V gene's germline CDR1 is SGHTS and CDR2 YDEGEE. The trim removed 0 bases at V and 7 bases at J, leaving 3 bases unmatched. CDR3 in amino acids: CASSLGGRTNEQFF. The CDR3 DNA sequence: TGTGCCAGCAGCTTGGGCGGGAGGACGAATGAGCAGTTCTTC.

The rearrangement joins TRBV7-2 to TRBJ2-3, with 12 bases aligning to TRBD1. V shed 5 bases, J shed 4 bases, and the junction held 4 bases outside the gene matches. The CDR3 runs 15 residues. CDR1 and CDR2 from the germline V gene are SGHTA and FQGNSA. For the CDR3, the DNA is TGTGCCAGCAGCCCGGGACAGGGGGCCCCAGATACGCAGTATTTT. It yields the protein CASSPGQGAPDTQYF.